This T cell receptor beta chain was sequenced for a study of cytomegalovirus exposure and HLA in healthy donors. Study background: Out of about 410 genotyped donors, about 80% belonged to the Caucasian-associated ancestry cluster. Regarding the study as a whole: Association with HLA alleles at 0.05 false discovery rate was found for around 17,000 TCR beta sequences in a later analysis. In all likelihood, a cluster of highly shared sequence variants was a sequencing artifact.

The CDR3 consists of 16 residues. In germline, CDR1 is MDHEN, CDR2 SYDVKM. Deletions cut 2 bases from V and 0 bases from J, with 11 bases between. The PCR was carried out with 60 Vbeta primers and 13 Jbeta primers. Original methodology: In a later analysis, the count reached 80 million or so unique TCR beta chains, with 8.5 million to 14 million shared. The assay was immunoSEQ multiplex PCR, and TCRdb's table has in-frame clones only and misses some. V, J and clone size reflect that table, while D and trimming were determined from the DNA. Of 150,000 to 200,000 clones listed, roughly three quarters are singletons. This clone was detected only a few times. Its target is not known.

This clonotype was sampled from a woman in her forties or fifties in good health and CMV-seropositive. This chain connects TRBV28 to TRBJ1-3; D gene uncertain. Sequenced material: PBMCs. The CDR3, as DNA: TGTGCCAGCAGTTTACCAGCCGGACTCTCTGGAAACACCATATATTTT. Translated, it gives CASSLPAGLSGNTIYF.